Reported below is one T cell receptor beta chain. The clone's antigen remains unknown. Per-base qualities were not stored, and no clone one base away is much larger. Healthy HIV-negative adults with no recently reported acute infections or vaccinations were included as donors. All donors were Caucasian adults living in Nashville, Tennessee, USA. CD4+ T cells were enriched through magnetic negative selection, after which naive cells were positively selected on CD45RA and the remaining negative fraction served as the memory subset. After blood collection by leukapheresis, PBMCs were isolated using Ficoll-Histopaque density gradient centrifugation and then cryopreserved in the vapor phase of liquid nitrogen. Analytical flow cytometry was used to check the purity and quantity of each magnetically sorted T cell population. Genomic DNA was isolated from each sorted fraction and quantified by UV absorbance on a Nanodrop 2000c.

These data originate in a study of shared clonotypes between healthy human individuals (dated by TCRdb to about 2020). About the full investigation: A few men and a couple of women, aged 18 to 49 years, made up the cohort. For each donor, three plates each were used for CD4 naive and CD4 memory, two plates were used for CD8 naive, and one plate was used for CD8 memory. To estimate repertoire size and how much clonotypes are shared between individuals, the study performed deep sequencing of blood TCR repertoires from a handful of healthy adults. To increase sequencing depth and limit assay-specific biases, TCR repertoire library preparation and sequencing were carried out by different laboratories using diverse techniques. Per donor, leukapheresis produced somewhere between about 0.9 and 9 billion PBMCs. Here is what the overall study found, with its caveats: The small number of donors limited the genetic and exposure-history diversity represented. Based on pairwise subsampling, the degree of clonotype sharing among donors was expected to be affected by sequencing depth. Across four donors, approximately 4.6% of naive CD4, 3% to 4% of naive CD8, about 2.3% of memory CD4, and under 0.45% of memory CD8 clonotypes were shared. Clonotypes shared by all four sorted-subset donors showed higher generation probabilities than non-shared clonotypes. Only blood was sampled, and tissue TCR repertoires likely differ from those in blood. Larger estimated clonotype richness was generally found for naive subsets than for memory subsets. Even with the large sequencing depth, rarefaction of the sorted-subset datasets indicated that sequencing was incomplete.

TCR CDR3 regions were amplified from genomic DNA by multiplex PCR using the deep immunoSEQ assay. For each cell subset, the extracted genomic DNA was distributed evenly across all wells of several immunoSEQ 96-well plates, and each plate served as one replicate. For sorted subsets, 150 to 250 ng of genomic DNA, equivalent to 30,000 or so T cell genomes, went into each replicate PCR. Purified libraries were measured with a Qubit 3.0 fluorometer, size-checked on a Bioanalyzer 2100, and measured again with the KAPA Library Quantification kit. A separate single-read 150-cycle Illumina NextSeq 550 flow cell was used to sequence each immunoSEQ 96-well plate. Per the authors' processing: Because only junctional sequences without quality scores were contained in the immunoSEQ output, filtering matching that applied to full-length reads could not be performed. Sequences were annotated with PyIR, a Python wrapper for IgBLAST v1.9, and V/J genes and CDR3 were assigned using IMGT germline references. Any read was removed if the V/J assignment was weak (E-value above 1e-6), the CDR3 was missing, or the read contained stop codons, out-of-frame junctions, or ambiguous translated residues. A V3J clonotype was defined by an identical inferred V gene, J gene, and CDR3 amino acid sequence. The percentage overlap between two repertoires was calculated by dividing the number of shared unique clonotypes by the size of the smaller repertoire. Richness of each repertoire was evaluated using RTK rarefaction, the Chao1 estimator, and Recon v2.1 estimates of unobserved clonotypes. Generation probabilities for all TCRbeta clonotypes obtained by the gDNA method from a handful of donors were computed using OLGA. TCRdb took this table from immuneACCESS and kept in-frame rearrangements with V and J called. Such tables lack part of the clones; where checked against another copy, unresolved V genes explain under half of the gap, and the rest is unexplained. D and trimming were read from the DNA, whereas the V and J calls and clone size are those reported in that table. This sample lists millions of clones; over 85% were detected once. 0.1% to 0.15% of the sample lies in the top ten.

Sequenced material: naive CD4+ T cells sorted from blood. The cell subset or site label here, explained by the study, means: CD45RA+ positively selected. The clonotype was recovered from a man between 18 and 29 years old in good health.

DNA sequence: TGTGCCAGCAACACGGGACACCTCTTGGGTGGCTACACCTTC. The translation is CASNTGHLLGGYTF. Rearrangement joined TRBV5-6 to TRBJ1-2; D gene: possibly TRBD1, on 6 matching bases. The CDR3 runs 14 residues from the cysteine to the phenylalanine. The kept DNA is CDR3 alone, 42 bases in frame from the first base. V is reduced by 6 bases and J by 7 bases, leaving a spacing of 19 bases between them. The germline V gene gives CDR1 as SGHDT and CDR2 as YYEEEE.